The rows below give T cell receptor beta chains drawn from one sample of a study of cytomegalovirus exposure and HLA in healthy donors. Produced via immunoSEQ multiplex PCR; TCRdb's table is partial and in-frame only. Found here are some 170,000 clones, over 60% of them singletons; the top ten hold roughly 3%. Material: PBMCs. Receptors were obtained from a woman aged 25-40 years in good health and CMV-seronegative. CDR3s include the opening cysteine and the closing phenylalanine or tryptophan. The D gene is left open where the match is weak. Clone sizes are given selectively: once, few, many, or a class where the clone is expanded.

abundance | d_gene | j_gene | v_gene | len | CDR3aa | CDR3nt
. | . | TRBJ1-4 | TRBV5-1 | 16 | CASSPHADTDYEKLFF | TGCGCCAGCAGTCCACACGCGGACACGGATTATGAAAAACTGTTTTTT
. | . | TRBJ1-2 | TRBV14 | 13 | CASSRAREGGYTF | TGTGCCAGCAGTCGGGCCAGGGAGGGCGGCTACACCTTC
once | . | TRBJ1-5 | TRBV28 | 15 | CASSFGVRSNQPQHF | TGTGCCAGCAGTTTCGGTGTGAGGAGCAATCAGCCCCAGCATTTT
. | . | TRBJ1-6 | TRBV25-1 | 17 | CASSETLTSSYNSPLHF | TGTGCCAGCAGTGAAACCTTGACAAGCTCCTATAATTCACCCCTCCACTTT
. | . | TRBJ2-5 | TRBV18 | 13 | CASSPPGGETQYF | TGTGCCAGCTCACCACCGGGCGGGGAGACCCAGTACTTC
. | TRBD1 | TRBJ2-7 | TRBV5-1 | 13 | CASSFEGAYEQYF | TGCGCCAGCAGCTTTGAGGGGGCTTACGAGCAGTACTTC
once | . | TRBJ1-1 | TRBV28 | 13 | CASSSTGNTEAFF | TGTGCCAGCAGCTCAACGGGGAACACTGAAGCTTTCTTT
. | . | TRBJ1-1 | TRBV2 | 14 | CASSEVHLRTEAFF | TGTGCCAGCAGTGAAGTGCATCTGAGAACTGAAGCTTTCTTT
. | . | TRBJ1-2 | TRBV6-5 | 13 | CASSFDIFYGYTF | TGTGCCAGCAGTTTTGACATCTTCTATGGCTACACCTTC
once | . | TRBJ1-5 | TRBV19 | 18 | CASSIGRGSGMSNQPQHF | TGTGCCAGTAGTATAGGAAGGGGGAGCGGTATGAGCAATCAGCCCCAGCATTTT
. | TRBD2 | TRBJ2-2 | TRBV9 | 16 | CASSVEAGDDTGELFF | TGTGCCAGCAGCGTAGAAGCGGGAGATGACACCGGGGAGCTGTTTTTT
. | TRBD1 | TRBJ1-5 | TRBV19 | 15 | CASSPTGGGDQPQHF | TGTGCCAGTAGTCCGACAGGGGGCGGTGATCAGCCCCAGCATTTT